The clone carrying this TCR beta chain was picked up one time. The sample comes from a study of T cell responses to AZD1222 COVID-19 vaccine. The wider study: Both about-4-week and about-12-week second-dose recipients were combined.

Germline-derived CDR1 and CDR2 are LNHDA and SQIVND (reference sequence). The CDR3 sequence is 14 residues long. V lost 6 bases to trimming and J lost 3 bases; unmatched junction nucleotides: 3. The assay was immunoSEQ multiplex PCR, and TCRdb's table has in-frame clones only and misses some. The data hold around 170,000 clones, with approximately 90% observed a single time. The gene calls are TRBV19 and TRBJ2-3; TRBD1 agrees at 10 bases. The sequenced sample was peripheral blood, obtained on day 0 of AZD1222 vaccination. This receptor was taken from an adult in good health. The CDR3 region is CASSADRGTDTQYF. DNA of the CDR3: TGTGCCAGTAGCGCGGACAGGGGGACAGATACGCAGTATTTT.